This passage covers 30 T cell receptor beta chains from one sample sequenced in a study of tumor-infiltrating lymphocytes in primary liver carcinoma. Priming with a constant-region primer yielded TCR beta cDNA from roughly 0.45 ug total RNA. Sequencing libraries for TCR beta derived from three nested multiplex PCR rounds that used slightly modified ARM-PCR. A C-beta reverse primer and TRBV1-TRBV30 forward primers served in each of the first two PCR rounds, at about 10 cycles apiece. A single record per CDR3 protein comes from TCRdb applying MiXCR to the multiplex PCR reads. The data hold 120,000 or so distinct CDR3 sequences, with around 60% observed a single time. Total RNA and DNA came together from 20-30 mg of bulk tissue without cell sorting. The sequenced material came from liver tumor tissue from sampling region 1. Subset described: tumor region T1, superior pole. These receptor sequences come from an older woman with primary liver carcinoma and hepatitis B virus infection.

This clonotype was seen just once. The genes are TRBV11-2 and TRBJ2-7; no clear D gene. The germline V and J ends were trimmed by 4 bases and 0 bases, with 10 bases remaining between them. CDR3 size: 14 residues. CDR1 is SGHAT, CDR2 FQNNGV, per germline. The DNA of the CDR3 is TGTGCCAGCAGCTCCAACCGGAGCTCCTACGAGCAGTACTTC. It is translated as CASSSNRSSYEQYF.

Worth noting for this clonotype: Since the CDR3 does not end with the conserved phenylalanine or tryptophan, this likely comes from a read error. V is TRBV5-1 and J is TRBJ2-1; D is ambiguous. CDR1 is SGHRS and CDR2 is YFSETQ in the germline V gene. The CDR3 runs 14 residues. The CDR3 nucleotides are TGCGCCAGCAGCTTGGGAGGAGTTTACAGTGAGCAGTTCTAC. Protein sequence: CASSLGGVYSEQFY.

This clonotype was picked up one time. The genes are TRBV28 and TRBJ2-3, with TRBD2 matching over 11 bases. V was pared by 4 bases and J by 11 bases, with 23 bases of the junction left unmatched. CDR3 size: 19 residues. The V gene's germline CDR1 is MDHEN and CDR2 SYDVKM. The CDR3 region is CASSYSGLAAGGLTDVQYF. CDR3 DNA: TGTGCCAGCAGTTATTCGGGACTAGCGGCTGGGGGCCTCACAGATGTGCAGTATTTT.

About this clonotype: Lacking the conserved final phenylalanine or tryptophan, this CDR3 likely reflects a read error. V gene TRBV11-3 combines with J gene TRBJ2-5, with D tentatively TRBD1 (5 bases). The CDR3 runs 14 residues. V was pared by 5 bases and J by 5 bases, with 15 bases between. Germline V lookup: CDR1 SGHNT, CDR2 YENEEA. The CDR3 DNA reads TGTGCCAGCAGCCCGGCAGGGTTGTGGGAGACCCAGTACATC. It codes for CASSPAGLWETQYI.

This clonotype was detected ten times or more. The rearrangement uses TRBV12-3 or TRBV12-4 and TRBJ2-5; D is undetermined. Deletions cut 6 bases from V and 0 bases from J, with 5 bases between. The CDR3 is 12 amino acids. The CDR3 spells CASSEYQETQYF. The CDR3 DNA reads as TGTGCCAGCAGCGAGTACCAAGAGACCCAGTACTTC.

In this sample, this clonotype turned up once. Mismatch with germline at one junction end may stem from a read error. The chain has TRBV11-2 and TRBJ2-7; possibly TRBD1 or TRBD2 for D (6 bases each). This CDR3 region has 15 residues. Germline CDR1 is SGHAT and CDR2 is FQNNGV. The CDR3 is CTSSPRAGHDYEQYF. As DNA, the CDR3 is TGTACCAGCAGCCCCCGGGCGGGACATGATTACGAGCAGTACTTC.

Only a few counts were recorded for this clonotype. This may come from a read error, since a much larger clone is one base off. The chain recombines TRBV29-1 with TRBJ2-1; D call uncertain. Germline V gives CDR1 SQVTM, CDR2 ANQGSEA. V was pared by 8 bases and J by 8 bases, with 10 bases between. The CDR3 sequence is 10 residues long. The CDR3 here is CSTRTDEQFF. As DNA, the CDR3 is TGCAGCACCCGGACGGATGAGCAGTTCTTC.

The chain links TRBV12-3 or TRBV12-4 to TRBJ2-5, with D maybe TRBD1 (5 bases). The CDR3 spans 15 residues. Trimming took off 3 bases at V and 4 bases at J, with 15 bases between the two ends. The CDR3 DNA reads TGTGCCAGCAGTTTCCGGATAGGGGCAAGAGAGACCCAGTACTTC. Residues: CASSFRIGARETQYF.

This clonotype was counted ten times or more. The rearrangement links TRBV6-5 to TRBJ1-3, with 8 positions matching TRBD1. The CDR3 length is 14 residues. The V gene's germline CDR1 is MNHEY and CDR2 SVGAGI. V gave up 6 bases and J gave up 6 bases; unmatched junction bases: 7. CDR3 residues: CASSYGQGANTIYF. The CDR3 DNA follows: TGTGCCAGCAGCTACGGACAGGGAGCAAACACCATATATTTT.

A note on this clonotype: A read error is likely, as this CDR3 ends without the conserved phenylalanine or tryptophan. The DNA for the CDR3 is TGTGCCAGCAGCTTAGGCGGGACTAGCGGGAGTCTGGTATACAGTGAGCAGTTCTCC. Translation: CASSLGGTSGSLVYSEQFS. V usage is TRBV11-3 and J usage is TRBJ2-1, with 14 nucleotides matching TRBD2. The CDR3 loop spans 19 amino acids. From germline, CDR1 is SGHNT and CDR2 YENEEA.

On this clonotype: A much bigger clone sits one base away, suggesting this may be a read error. The chain joins TRBV29-1 to TRBJ2-5; 7 nucleotides line up with TRBD1. Trimming removed 7 bases from V and 5 bases from J; junction bases left unmatched: 10. CDR1 is SQVTM and CDR2 is ANQGSEA in the germline V gene. The CDR3 runs 13 residues. CDR3 nucleotides: TGCAGCGCCCCTGGACAGGTCGGGGAGACCCAGTACTTC. Its translation: CSAPGQVGETQYF.

Concerning this clonotype itself: Germline and junction disagree at one end, which may indicate a read error. The chain is built from TRBV11-1 and TRBJ2-2, with 14 bases fitting TRBD2. Germline V gives CDR1 SGHAT, CDR2 FQDESV (reference sequence). The CDR3 runs to 19 residues. CDR3 coding DNA: TGTGCCAGCAACTTACCAGGGACTAGCGGGGGCTGGGGGACCGGGGAGCTGTTTTTT. Residues: CASNLPGTSGGWGTGELFF.

In its sample, this clonotype was seen a few times. The V and J genes are TRBV7-8 and TRBJ2-2; TRBD2 matches 9 bases. Per the germline V gene, CDR1 is SGHVS and CDR2 is FQNEAQ. The CDR3 totals 17 residues. J gave up 2 bases and V 5 bases, and 9 bases lay outside the gene matches. DNA of the CDR3: TGTGCCAGCAGCCTCCTTAGCGGGAGCCATAACACCGGGGAGCTGTTTTTT. Translated, it gives CASSLLSGSHNTGELFF.

This clonotype was found once. Given a much more abundant clone one base away, this may be a read error. The CDR3 loop is CARGPVVGQYNEQFF. DNA for the CDR3: TGTGCTAGAGGTCCCGTCGTCGGACAGTACAATGAGCAGTTCTTC. The chain has TRBV12-5 and TRBJ2-1, with D perhaps TRBD1 (6 bases). The germline V gene encodes CDR1 LGHNT and CDR2 FRNRAP. The CDR3 is 15 amino acids. Between the trimmed V and J ends, which lost 9 bases and 4 bases, there was a span of 19 bases.

The chain couples TRBV10-3 to TRBJ2-3, with 7 positions matching TRBD1. The CDR3 has 14 residues. Germline values: CDR1 ENHRY, CDR2 SYGVKD. Unmatched junction bases numbered 2, after V lost 2 bases and J lost 3 bases. This CDR3 reads CAISEDRVTDTQYF. Written as DNA, the CDR3 is TGTGCCATCAGTGAGGACAGGGTAACAGATACGCAGTATTTT.

To note about this clonotype: Likely a read error: the CDR3 ends without its conserved phenylalanine or tryptophan. V and J are TRBV11-2 and TRBJ2-7; 7 bases map to TRBD1. Germline CDR1 SGHAT, CDR2 FQNNGV. This CDR3 is built from 14 residues. V was clipped by 6 bases and J by 6 bases; unmatched bases: 11. The CDR3 loop reads CASRPPSGGSEQYL. In nucleotides, the CDR3 is TGTGCCAGCAGGCCCCCTTCAGGGGGTAGCGAGCAGTACCTC.

This clonotype was observed at least ten times. The rearrangement joins TRBV6-5 to TRBJ2-5, with 12 positions matching TRBD2. The CDR3 extends over 15 amino acids. CDR1 and CDR2 (germline): MNHEY, SVGAGI. V shed 2 bases, J shed 8 bases, and the junction held 6 bases outside the gene matches. CDR3 nucleotides: TGTGCCAGCAGTTACGAAGGACTAGCGGGATCAACCCAGTACTTC. This sequence encodes CASSYEGLAGSTQYF.

This clonotype turned up a few times. This chain connects TRBV6-2 or TRBV6-3 to TRBJ2-5; D is unclear. Trimming left V 3 bases short and J 5 bases short, with 10 bases between. Germline CDR1 reads MNHEY; CDR2 reads SVGEGT. The CDR3 spans 13 residues. In DNA, the CDR3 is TGTGCCAGCAGTTATCTCCATGCGGAGACCCAGTACTTC. This translates into CASSYLHAETQYF.

With respect to this clonotype: A read error may account for a junction end that differs from germline. The chain is built from TRBV6-5 and TRBJ1-1; tentatively, D is TRBD1 (5 bases). The germline CDR1 and CDR2 sequences are MNHEY and SVGAGI. The CDR3 runs to 15 residues. The CDR3 DNA sequence: TGTGTCAGCAGTTACTCGTATGGGGGACTCACTGAAGCTCTCTTT. Amino acids: CVSSYSYGGLTEALF.

In the case of this clonotype: It may be a read error: a sequence one base away is much more abundant. V usage is TRBV12-3 or TRBV12-4 and J usage is TRBJ2-4; D is undetermined. V was shortened by 6 bases and J by 3 bases, with 9 bases between the two germline ends. CDR3 length: 13 amino acids. The CDR3 loop reads CASREKFKNIQYF. For the CDR3, the DNA is TGTGCCAGCAGAGAGAAGTTCAAAAACATTCAGTACTTC.

A few counts support this clonotype. The DNA of the CDR3 is TGCGCCAGCAGCTTGGCGAGATCTACTAGCGGGAACAATGAGCAGTTCTTC. The encoded protein is CASSLARSTSGNNEQFF. The chain links TRBV5-1 to TRBJ2-1; 10 bases agree with TRBD2. V shed 0 bases and J 5 bases; nucleotides not matched to a gene: 8. CDR3 length: 17 residues. Germline-derived CDR1 and CDR2 are SGHRS and YFSETQ.

This clonotype was found many times. V usage is TRBV24-1 and J usage is TRBJ1-1; D gene ambiguous. The CDR3 extends over 13 amino acids. The germline gives CDR1 KGHDR, CDR2 SFDVKD. Trimming shortened V by 4 bases and J by 5 bases, and 10 bases separated the two germline ends. The CDR3 coding sequence is TGTGCCACCAGTGAGAGGATTGGGACTGAAGCTTTCTTT. This codes for CATSERIGTEAFF.

About this clonotype itself: The junction departs from germline at one end; a sequencing error may be responsible. This chain's CDR3 is CASSYGGSDTEALF. The DNA for the CDR3 is TGTGCCAGCAGTTACGGGGGGTCGGACACTGAAGCTCTCTTT. J is TRBJ1-1 and V is TRBV11-2; a possible D gene is TRBD1 (5 bases). Looked up from germline, CDR1 is SGHAT and CDR2 is FQNNGV. This CDR3 contains 14 residues.

Remarks on this clonotype: The junction departs from the called germline gene at one end, perhaps through a read error. CDR3 sequence: CASSLGGLAGNIGELFF. Here the CDR3 DNA reads TGTGCCAGTAGCTTAGGCGGGTTAGCGGGAAACATCGGGGAGCTGTTTTTT. The rearrangement uses TRBV11-3 and TRBJ2-2, with TRBD2 matching over 8 bases. This CDR3 is 17 amino acids long. CDR1 SGHNT and CDR2 YENEEA come from the germline V gene.

Points on this clonotype: An end of the junction does not agree with germline; a read error may underlie this. The V gene is TRBV11-2, the J gene TRBJ2-6; D is uncertain. This CDR3 contains 15 residues. From germline, CDR1 is SGHAT and CDR2 FQNNGV. CDR3 residues: CASSLHASGTNVLTF. Written as DNA, the CDR3 is TGTGCCAGCAGTCTACATGCCTCTGGGACCAACGTCCTGACTTTC. The full variable domain, with the rest looked up from reference TRBV11-2 and TRBJ2-6, is EAGVAQSPRYKIIEKRQSVAFWCNPISGHATLYWYQQILGQGPKLLIQFQNNGVVDDSQLPKDRFSAERLKGVDSTLKIQPAKLEDSAVYLCASSLHASGTNVLTFGAGSRLTVL.

This chain joins TRBV11-3 and TRBJ1-1, with unresolved D. CDR3 length: 12 amino acids. The germline CDR1 and CDR2 sequences are SGHNT and YENEEA. With 5 bases removed from V and 5 bases from J, the gap between germline ends came to 9 bases. CDR3 nucleotides: TGTGCCAGCAGCAGAGGGTGGACTGAAGCTTTCTTT. The encoded protein is CASSRGWTEAFF. The full variable domain, with the rest looked up from reference TRBV11-3 and TRBJ1-1, is EAGVVQSPRYKIIEKKQPVAFWCNPISGHNTLYWYLQNLGQGPELLIRYENEEAVDDSQLPKDRFSAERLKGVDSTLKIQPAELGDSAVYLCASSRGWTEAFFGQGTRLTVV.

This clonotype was observed a handful of times. This chain connects TRBV5-1 to TRBJ2-5, with 7 bases identical to TRBD1. CDR3 length: 13 residues. The V and J ends lost 4 bases and 3 bases, in that order; junction bases with no gene match: 3. Germline assignment: CDR1 SGHRS and CDR2 YFSETQ. Written as DNA, the CDR3 is TGCGCCAGCAGCACCACAGGGGAAGAGACCCAGTACTTC. This encodes CASSTTGEETQYF.

This clonotype has a handful of counts. The germline gene is not matched at one end of the junction; a read error may be the cause. V is TRBV29-1 and J is TRBJ2-3; D might be TRBD1 (5 bases). Germline CDR1 SQVTM, CDR2 ANQGSEA. This CDR3 comprises 13 residues. The CDR3 nucleotides are TGCAGCGTTGAGGCCGACAGCACAGATACACAGTATTTT. It specifies CSVEADSTDTQYF.

This clonotype was seen more than once but under ten times. CDR3 bases: TGTGCCAGCAGCCGAAACCCAACCTACGAGCAGTACTTC. It yields the protein CASSRNPTYEQYF. The chain carries TRBV28 and TRBJ2-7; D is undetermined. CDR3 length: 13 amino acids. With 6 bases removed from V and 2 bases from J, the gap between germline ends came to 11 bases. CDR1 is MDHEN, CDR2 SYDVKM, per germline.

This clonotype was detected only a few times. The chain employs TRBV28 and TRBJ2-4, with 9 bases that match TRBD2. There are 14 residues in the CDR3. CDR1 MDHEN and CDR2 SYDVKM come from the germline V gene. With V trimmed by 3 bases and J by 8 bases, 5 bases remained unmatched. CDR3 amino acids: CASSFPRGGDIQYF. CDR3 bases: TGTGCCAGCAGTTTCCCGCGGGGGGGGGACATTCAGTACTTC. Drawing the rest from reference TRBV28 and TRBJ2-4, the complete variable domain is DVKVTQSSRYLVKRTGEKVFLECVQDMDHENMFWYRQDPGLGLRLIYFSYDVKMKEKGDIPEGYSVSREKKERFSLILESASTNQTSMYLCASSFPRGGDIQYFGAGTRLSVL.